This TCR beta chain derives from a study of Ad26.COV2.S vaccination and SARS-CoV-2 variants (dated by TCRdb to about 2021). Context from the whole study: Donors in the vaccine arm were drawn from COV1001, a phase I-IIa trial of Ad26.COV2.S in healthy adults that was multicentre, randomized, double-blind and placebo-controlled. Trial participants were randomized into five groups of five: low-dose or high-dose Ad26.COV2.S given once or twice, or placebo on both occasions. TCRbeta repertoire sequencing was used to assess the specificity and breadth of SARS-CoV-2-reactive T cell receptors after Ad26.COV2.S vaccination. Investigators remained blinded to trial group allocation during experiments and outcome assessment. A total of 32 samples were included in the TCR-sequenced set, comprising 19 Ad26.COV2.S vaccine recipients, 5 placebo recipients and 8 SARS-CoV-2 convalescent individuals. Ad26.COV2.S was given intramuscularly at 5x10^10 or 1x10^11 viral particles, as a single shot or as two shots 56 days apart. Study-level results and caveats: The study was not powered to compare responses between vaccine doses or regimens. Vaccine and placebo recipients had comparable non-spike TCR breadth, which fits with the vaccine containing only spike. The authors noted that the TCR breadth and depth analyses may have underestimated total T cell responses. After vaccination, substantial breadth of spike-specific CD8+ and CD4+ T cell responses was reported. Compared with placebo recipients, Ad26.COV2.S recipients showed higher spike-specific TCR breadth (P = 0.0014).

In the paper's terms, the treatment or condition label means: over 15 received Ad26.COV2.S at low or high dose, single or two shots; 5 received placebo; per-sample allocation not given. For vaccine and placebo recipients, repertoires were sequenced using samples collected on day 63 after the first injection. In Cohort 1b, roughly 25 adults aged 18-55 years were enrolled at a single site in Boston, USA, between 29 July and 7 August 2020. Ad26.COV2.S was a replication-incompetent adenovirus type 26 vector expressing a prefusion-stabilized SARS-CoV-2 spike protein from the original Wuhan strain. The immunoSEQ Assay was used to sequence TCRbeta CDR3 regions. After extraction, genomic DNA underwent amplification by bias-controlled multiplex PCR, followed by high-throughput sequencing. In the authors' own workflow: To quantify the absolute abundance of each unique TCRbeta CDR3 region, sequences were collapsed and filtered. Usable DNA was measured by amplifying reference genes present in all nucleated cells, and TCRbeta template counts were normalized to that usable DNA to estimate T cell fraction. Repertoire TCRs were annotated as SARS-CoV-2-specific when V gene, CDR3 amino acid sequence and J gene were exactly matched to a known reactive TCR set. MIRA supplied the reference SARS-CoV-2 TCR set, which was filtered for enrichment in COVID-19-positive ImmuneCODE repertoires so that public or cross-reactive TCRs were removed. Using the MIRA antigens, annotated TCRs were further analysed by specific ORF or by position within an ORF. Breadth was defined as annotated unique rearrangements over total unique productive rearrangements; depth was the summed frequency of those rearrangements. Group comparisons of TCR breadth used two-sided Wilcoxon rank-sum tests. TCRdb took over this immuneACCESS table, retaining in-frame rearrangements with V and J assigned. Such tables are incomplete; in checked studies, under half of the missing clones stem from an unresolved V gene, and the remainder is unexplained. The V and J calls and the clone size are those of that table, but D and trimming were determined from the DNA. Within this sample are some 240,000 clones, with around nine tenths of them counted one time only. Of the sample, roughly 3% falls within the top ten clones.

To note about this clone: Its antigen has not been determined. No base quality information exists; no much larger clone differs at one position.

Measured from the cysteine to the phenylalanine, the CDR3 is 15 residues long. The kept DNA is CDR3 alone, 45 bases in frame from the first base. Relative to germline, V is 0 bases shorter and J is 0 bases shorter, with 8 bases between their ends. Via the germline V gene, CDR1 is MNHEY and CDR2 SVGEGT. The V and J segments used are TRBV6-2 or TRBV6-3 and TRBJ1-1, with an unclear D gene assignment. Sequences were derived from peripheral blood, sampled in a trial of Ad26.COV2.S vaccine versus placebo. This TCR was recovered from a person between 18 and 59 years old who received the Ad26.COV2.S COVID-19 vaccine or a placebo. Here the CDR3 is given as CASSYSIRVNTEAFF. The sequenced DNA is TGTGCCAGCAGTTACTCGATTAGGGTGAACACTGAAGCTTTCTTT.